This T cell receptor (beta chain) was retrieved from a study of response to subunit inactivated influenza vaccine. Trimming took 5 bases from V and 5 from J; bases not matched to a gene: 11. The CDR3 is made up of 15 amino acids. The germline CDR1 and CDR2 sequences are SEHNR and FQNEAQ (reference sequence). TCRdb reprocessed the RT-PCR reads with MiXCR, giving one entry per CDR3 protein. The table shows 500,000 to 650,000 distinct CDR3 sequences, with roughly 8.2% occurring only once. This TCR was recovered from a man between 50 and 70 years old who received an inactivated influenza vaccine. Specimen: PBMCs from blood, collected around 25 months after vaccination. The chain carries TRBV7-9 and TRBJ2-5, with 7 bases fitting TRBD1. The DNA for the CDR3 is TGTGCCAGCAGCCAACCGACAGGGCAAAGGGAGACCCAGTACTTC. Its translation is CASSQPTGQRETQYF.